Listed here are 5 T cell receptor beta chains from one sample, sequenced in a study of human T cells and chemical hapten exposure. TCRdb re-analysed the RACE reads in MiXCR, keeping a single row per CDR3 protein. This sample has around 71,000 distinct CDR3 sequences, with roughly 9.8% found just once. Noted time point: patch test 1, 2 weeks after DPC sensitization. As for treatment: therapeutic diphenylcyclopropenone sensitization with weekly scalp DPC. The sample here was whole blood, taken in connection with sensitization to the hapten diphenylcyclopropenone (DPC). All receptors come from a woman in her thirties or forties with alopecia areata. Some clones in this sample may be carry-over from other donors' samples.

This clonotype was detected ten times or more. The chain uses TRBV20-1 and TRBJ1-6; D perhaps matches TRBD1 (6 bases). The V gene lost 5 bases and the J gene lost 9 bases, with 17 bases spanning the gap. The germline gives CDR1 DFQATT, CDR2 SNEGSKA (reference sequence). The CDR3 extends over 14 amino acids. The CDR3 sequence: CSAPTTGTLSPLHF. The CDR3 bases are TGCAGTGCTCCAACCACAGGGACCCTTTCACCCCTCCACTTT.

The chain carries TRBV6-2 or TRBV6-3 and TRBJ2-6, with D unresolved. The V end lost 6 bases, the J end lost 1 base, and 10 bases lay between the germline ends. The germline CDR1 and CDR2 sequences are MNHEY and SVGEGT. CDR3 length: 15 amino acids. DNA of the CDR3: TGTGCCAGCAGCCCCACTACGTCTGGGGCCAACGTCCTGACTTTC. Its translation is CASSPTTSGANVLTF.

The gene calls are TRBV27 and TRBJ1-1; D is possibly TRBD1 (5 bases). V dropped 4 bases and J dropped 8 bases, with 14 bases sitting between them. Germline CDR1 reads MNHEY; CDR2 reads SMNVEV (reference sequence). This CDR3 contains 13 residues. In DNA, the CDR3 is TGTGCCAGCAGTTCTACGGCAGGGCGAGAAGCTTTCTTT. Its translation: CASSSTAGREAFF.

Many counts were recorded for this clonotype. The DNA for the CDR3 is TGCAGTGCATCCAGGGGGGCCACCTACGAGCAGTACTTC. Protein product: CSASRGATYEQYF. The rearrangement uses TRBV20-1 and TRBJ2-7; a possible D gene is TRBD1 (7 bases). The germline V gene has CDR1 DFQATT and CDR2 SNEGSKA (reference sequence). The CDR3 has 13 residues. V lost 6 bases and J lost 2, with 14 bases in between.

This clonotype was seen ten or more times. This rearrangement joins TRBV6-1 to TRBJ2-5, with D tentatively TRBD1 (5 bases). Germline assignment: CDR1 MNHNS and CDR2 SASEGT. The length of the CDR3 is 15 residues. Trimming took off 0 bases at V and 5 bases at J, with 13 bases between the two ends. The CDR3 region is CASSEALGLGETQYF. CDR3 sequence (DNA): TGTGCCAGCAGTGAAGCGCTGGGGCTGGGGGAGACCCAGTACTTC.